The 25 T cell receptor beta chains listed next were all sequenced from one sample in a study of T cell responses to AZD1222 COVID-19 vaccine (dated by TCRdb to the early 2020s). The time point label of this sample denotes: baseline before first vaccination. According to the study, the label for this sample's treatment or condition signals: meningococcal conjugate vaccine given as trial control. The library was built by means of the immunoSEQ multiplex PCR assay. Entries here come from immuneACCESS through TCRdb and include only in-frame sequences with V and J called. Some clones fail to appear in such tables; in the studies checked, an unresolved V gene covers under half of the shortfall, and the cause of the remainder is unknown. The sample has 84,000 or so clones on record, around 91% of them singletons. 4% to 6% of the sample is taken by the ten largest. The starting material was peripheral blood, obtained on day 0 of MenACWY control vaccination. Receptors were obtained from an adult in good health.

The V call is TRBV21-1, the J call TRBJ1-1; TRBD1 reflects the table's D call only, with no check against the DNA. TRBV21-1 is a pseudogene. CDR3 size: 16 residues. CDR3 loop: CASSKPTGTGRTEAFF. The CDR3 nucleotides are TGTGCCAGCAGCAAACCGACCGGGACAGGCCGCACTGAAGCTTTCTTT.

This chain joins TRBV6-5 and TRBJ1-2, with D possibly TRBD1 on 5 matching bases. Germline loops: CDR1 MNHEY, CDR2 SVGAGI. This CDR3 spans 14 amino acids. V lost 0 bases, J lost 2 bases, and 7 bases lay in between. CDR3 DNA: TGTGCCAGCAGTTACTCAGGGGCCAACTATGGCTACACCTTC. It specifies CASSYSGANYGYTF.

This clone was seen only a few times. The rearrangement joins TRBV12-3 or TRBV12-4 to TRBJ1-1; D not resolved. Between the trimmed V and J ends, which lost 3 bases and 1 base, there was a span of 6 bases. This CDR3 comprises 13 residues. Written as DNA, the CDR3 is TGTGCCAGCAGTTTTATACAGAACACTGAAGCTTTCTTT. It specifies CASSFIQNTEAFF.

Here the CDR3 DNA reads TGTGCCACCAGTGGCGACAGGGGTTTCAATGAGCAGTTCTTC. It yields the protein CATSGDRGFNEQFF. V usage is TRBV24-1 and J usage is TRBJ2-1; TRBD1 matches at 8 bases. The CDR3 is 14 amino acids. Germline V gene lookup returns CDR1 KGHDR and CDR2 SFDVKD. The V segment lost 5 bases and the J segment 6 bases; nucleotides outside the gene matches: 5.

CDR3 nucleotides: TGTGCCAGCAAGGGGACAGGGTTGGGCAATCAGCCCCAGCATTTT. It encodes CASKGTGLGNQPQHF. This chain uses TRBV28 with TRBJ1-5; 9 positions agree with TRBD1. Per the germline V gene, CDR1 is MDHEN and CDR2 is SYDVKM. Unmatched junction bases numbered 6, after V lost 7 bases and J lost 2 bases. The CDR3 sequence is 15 residues long.

This clone was seen just once. This rearrangement joins TRBV11-2 to TRBJ1-4, with D possibly matching TRBD1 (6 bases). The germline gives CDR1 SGHAT, CDR2 FQNNGV. The CDR3 is made up of 14 amino acids. The V end was cut by 5 bases, the J end by 8 bases, with 15 bases between. The CDR3 nucleotides are TGTGCCAGCAGCACCATACAGGGCTTCGAAAAACTGTTTTTT. Its translation: CASSTIQGFEKLFF.

This sequence joins TRBV28 and TRBJ2-7; 14 bases match TRBD2. The CDR3 spans 15 residues. V gave up 4 bases and J gave up 2 bases; unmatched junction bases: 1. Germline V CDR1 and CDR2: MDHEN, SYDVKM. DNA of the CDR3: TGTGCCAGCAGTTCGGGACTAGCGGGGGCCTACGAGCAGTACTTC. It yields the protein CASSSGLAGAYEQYF. The full variable domain, its missing parts supplied by reference TRBV28 and TRBJ2-7, is DVKVTQSSRYLVKRTGEKVFLECVQDMDHENMFWYRQDPGLGLRLIYFSYDVKMKEKGDIPEGYSVSREKKERFSLILESASTNQTSMYLCASSSGLAGAYEQYFGPGTRLTVT.

This clone appeared a few times. Written as DNA, the CDR3 is TGTGCCAGCAGCTCTTCGGGACTAGCGGGAGAGTACTTC. Translation gives CASSSSGLAGEYF. The chain carries TRBV11-1 and TRBJ2-4, with 14 positions matching TRBD2. This CDR3 contains 13 residues. Germline CDR1 SGHAT, CDR2 FQDESV (reference sequence). The J segment lost 14 bases and the V segment lost 4 bases, leaving 4 bases of the junction unmatched.

This clone was observed a single time. The V call is TRBV27, the J call TRBJ2-1, with 7 positions matching TRBD1. Per germline, CDR1 MNHEY and CDR2 SMNVEV (reference sequence). With 6 bases clipped from V and 7 bases from J, the junction kept 12 bases outside the gene matches. CDR3 size: 15 residues. In DNA, the CDR3 is TGTGCCAGCAGCCCCGTTACCGGGACAGTAAATGAGCAGTTCTTC. Translated: CASSPVTGTVNEQFF.

This clone occurred a few times. The chain carries TRBV5-1 and TRBJ2-5, with D perhaps matching TRBD1 (6 bases). The CDR3 loop spans 13 amino acids. The V gene lost 8 bases and the J gene lost 9 bases, with 20 bases spanning the gap. Per the germline V gene, CDR1 is SGHRS and CDR2 is YFSETQ. The DNA for the CDR3 is TGCGCCAGTTCGGACAGCGCCCGGTCGGCCCAGTACTTC. This translates into CASSDSARSAQYF.

V usage is TRBV7-3 and J usage is TRBJ2-6; 12 bases match TRBD1. Germline values: CDR1 SGHTA, CDR2 FQGTGA. The CDR3 runs 17 residues. Germline trimming cut 7 bases from V and 2 bases from J; bases unmatched to any gene: 6. This CDR3 is CASTPGQGAPGANVLTF. As DNA, the CDR3 is TGTGCCAGCACCCCGGGACAGGGGGCCCCTGGGGCCAACGTCCTGACTTTC.

In DNA form, the CDR3 reads TGCAGCGTGGGGGACCCTGGAAACACCATATATTTT. It translates to CSVGDPGNTIYF. V is TRBV29-1 and J is TRBJ1-3, with D perhaps matching TRBD1 (5 bases). Trimming removed 6 bases from V and 2 bases from J, with 8 bases in between. CDR3 length: 12 residues. Germline CDR1 reads SQVTM; CDR2 reads ANQGSEA.

The CDR3 protein is CASSPTDGNEKLFF. The CDR3 DNA reads as TGTGCCAGCAGTCCGACAGATGGTAATGAAAAACTGTTTTTT. The chain uses TRBV6-5 and TRBJ1-4, with D perhaps matching TRBD1 (5 bases). V was clipped by 5 bases and J by 4 bases, with 11 bases between them. Germline loops: CDR1 MNHEY, CDR2 SVGAGI. The length of the CDR3 is 14 residues.

The V gene is TRBV9, the J gene TRBJ2-6; 13 bases map to TRBD2. V dropped 4 bases and J dropped 0; count of bases not matched to a gene: 4. Germline CDR1 is SGDLS and CDR2 is YYNGEE. The CDR3 covers 18 residues. CDR3 sequence: CASSPRLAGGSGANVLTF. The CDR3 coding sequence is TGTGCCAGCAGCCCGAGACTAGCGGGGGGCTCTGGGGCCAACGTCCTGACTTTC.

The V call is TRBV24-1, the J call TRBJ2-5; 9 nucleotides agree with TRBD2. V gave up 1 base and J gave up 4 bases; unmatched junction bases: 6. Per the germline V gene, CDR1 is KGHDR and CDR2 is SFDVKD. The CDR3 is made up of 16 amino acids. The CDR3 spells CATSDFGGRAGETQYF. CDR3 in DNA: TGTGCCACCAGTGATTTCGGCGGGAGGGCCGGAGAGACCCAGTACTTC.

The chain is built from TRBV5-1 and TRBJ2-5; the D gene could be TRBD1 or TRBD2 (7 bases each). Germline CDR1 is SGHRS and CDR2 is YFSETQ. V gave up 0 bases and J gave up 4 bases, with 13 bases separating them. This CDR3 region has 15 residues. Here the CDR3 DNA reads TGCGCCAGCAGCTTGGGAGGGGGCGGGAGAGAGACCCAGTACTTC. Residues: CASSLGGGGRETQYF.

This rearrangement joins TRBV20-1 to TRBJ1-2; no firm D call. V shed 7 bases and J shed 4 bases, with 10 bases lying between them. Germline V gene sequence: CDR1 DFQATT, CDR2 SNEGSKA (reference sequence). The CDR3 is 11 amino acids. CDR3 nucleotides: TGCAGTGTCACCGGCATCTATGGCTACACCTTC. Protein product: CSVTGIYGYTF.

V is TRBV10-3 and J is TRBJ1-1, with D perhaps matching TRBD1 (5 bases). Looked up from germline, CDR1 is ENHRY and CDR2 is SYGVKD. The CDR3 loop spans 13 amino acids. Trimming took 6 bases from V and 6 from J, leaving 14 bases between them. The CDR3 coding sequence is TGTGCCATCAGCCTTACAGGAGCGGCTGAAGCTTTCTTT. Amino acid sequence: CAISLTGAAEAFF.

V gene TRBV7-3 combines with J gene TRBJ1-2, with 7 bases that match TRBD1. V was clipped by 1 base and J by 2 bases; unmatched bases: 4. Germline CDR1 SGHTA, CDR2 FQGTGA. The CDR3 is 15 amino acids. CDR3 loop: CASSLNPGGNYGYTF. CDR3 bases: TGTGCCAGCAGCTTAAATCCAGGGGGGAACTATGGCTACACCTTC.

This clone was detected only once. The V call is TRBV6-5, the J call TRBJ1-2, with 7 bases lining up with TRBD1. The germline V gene has CDR1 MNHEY and CDR2 SVGAGI. CDR3 length: 14 residues. The junction had 9 bases not matched to a gene; V was cut back by 5 bases and J by 6 bases. The CDR3 is CASSLGQVSDGYTF. In DNA, the CDR3 is TGTGCCAGCAGTCTTGGACAGGTATCTGATGGCTACACCTTC.

V gene TRBV15 combines with J gene TRBJ1-6; the match to TRBD1 covers 10 bases. V gave up 3 bases and J gave up 7 bases; unmatched junction bases: 0. Per the germline V gene, CDR1 is LNHNV and CDR2 is YYDKDF (reference sequence). The CDR3 has 14 amino acids. Here the CDR3 DNA reads TGTGCCACCAGCAGGGGACAGGGGAATTCACCCCTCCACTTT. Translation gives CATSRGQGNSPLHF.

This chain joins TRBV12-3 or TRBV12-4 and TRBJ1-1, with unresolved D. The V and J ends lost 2 bases and 1 base respectively, with 2 bases between them. This CDR3 contains 12 residues. In DNA, the CDR3 is TGTGCCAGCAGTTTATCGAACACTGAAGCTTTCTTT. Residues: CASSLSNTEAFF.

The chain uses TRBV2 and TRBJ1-6; D remains unclear. Germline CDR1 is SNHLY and CDR2 is FYNNEI. V was clipped by 6 bases and J by 4 bases, with 10 bases between them. The CDR3 spans 14 residues. This CDR3 is CASSGEGYNSPLHF. In DNA form, the CDR3 reads TGTGCCAGCAGCGGGGAAGGTTATAATTCACCCCTCCACTTT.

This chain uses TRBV24-1 with TRBJ2-7, with 7 bases matching TRBD1. J lost 2 bases, V lost 2 bases, and 5 bases had no gene match. Per germline, CDR1 KGHDR and CDR2 SFDVKD. The CDR3 is 15 residues long. CDR3 residues: CATSDSGTAAYEQYF. Here the CDR3 DNA reads TGTGCCACCAGTGATTCGGGGACAGCGGCCTACGAGCAGTACTTC.

V gene TRBV9 combines with J gene TRBJ2-5, with D possibly TRBD1 on 6 matching bases. Trimming left V 3 bases short and J 4 bases short, with 13 bases between. The CDR3 is made up of 14 amino acids. CDR1 and CDR2 from the germline V gene are SGDLS and YYNGEE. The CDR3 region is CASSAGARGETQYF. The CDR3 region has the DNA TGTGCCAGCAGCGCAGGGGCGCGTGGAGAGACCCAGTACTTC.